The clone carrying this TCR beta chain was detected a few times. Antigen specificity is unknown. The entry originates in a study of CD8 T cells in ankylosing spondylitis. TCRdb re-called the 5' RACE reads with MiXCR, one entry per CDR3 protein. This table holds fewer than 400,000 distinct CDR3 sequences, 14% to 15% found once. The study, taken as a whole, reports: Some motif variants had been reported before (in reactive arthritis synovial fluid and blood). Clones linked to the disease showed a CD8+ phenotype. They occurred at relatively low frequencies in peripheral blood. According to the report, clones linked to the disease were significantly enriched in matched synovial fluid samples taken from ankylosing spondylitis patients. A TCR beta motif of eight highly homologous variants appeared characteristic of ankylosing spondylitis blood.

Specimen: blood, either unsorted or a sorted T cell fraction (not recorded which). This receptor was taken from a male donor with ankylosing spondylitis or in good health (not recorded which).

This CDR3 reads CASSRAGVGTDTQYF. CDR3 sequence (DNA): TGTGCCAGCAGCCGGGCCGGAGTGGGCACAGATACGCAGTATTTT. The chain links TRBV7-9 to TRBJ2-3, with D hard to call. V lost 5 bases and J lost 1, with 13 bases in between. This CDR3 region has 15 residues. Germline-derived CDR1 and CDR2 are SEHNR and FQNEAQ (reference sequence).